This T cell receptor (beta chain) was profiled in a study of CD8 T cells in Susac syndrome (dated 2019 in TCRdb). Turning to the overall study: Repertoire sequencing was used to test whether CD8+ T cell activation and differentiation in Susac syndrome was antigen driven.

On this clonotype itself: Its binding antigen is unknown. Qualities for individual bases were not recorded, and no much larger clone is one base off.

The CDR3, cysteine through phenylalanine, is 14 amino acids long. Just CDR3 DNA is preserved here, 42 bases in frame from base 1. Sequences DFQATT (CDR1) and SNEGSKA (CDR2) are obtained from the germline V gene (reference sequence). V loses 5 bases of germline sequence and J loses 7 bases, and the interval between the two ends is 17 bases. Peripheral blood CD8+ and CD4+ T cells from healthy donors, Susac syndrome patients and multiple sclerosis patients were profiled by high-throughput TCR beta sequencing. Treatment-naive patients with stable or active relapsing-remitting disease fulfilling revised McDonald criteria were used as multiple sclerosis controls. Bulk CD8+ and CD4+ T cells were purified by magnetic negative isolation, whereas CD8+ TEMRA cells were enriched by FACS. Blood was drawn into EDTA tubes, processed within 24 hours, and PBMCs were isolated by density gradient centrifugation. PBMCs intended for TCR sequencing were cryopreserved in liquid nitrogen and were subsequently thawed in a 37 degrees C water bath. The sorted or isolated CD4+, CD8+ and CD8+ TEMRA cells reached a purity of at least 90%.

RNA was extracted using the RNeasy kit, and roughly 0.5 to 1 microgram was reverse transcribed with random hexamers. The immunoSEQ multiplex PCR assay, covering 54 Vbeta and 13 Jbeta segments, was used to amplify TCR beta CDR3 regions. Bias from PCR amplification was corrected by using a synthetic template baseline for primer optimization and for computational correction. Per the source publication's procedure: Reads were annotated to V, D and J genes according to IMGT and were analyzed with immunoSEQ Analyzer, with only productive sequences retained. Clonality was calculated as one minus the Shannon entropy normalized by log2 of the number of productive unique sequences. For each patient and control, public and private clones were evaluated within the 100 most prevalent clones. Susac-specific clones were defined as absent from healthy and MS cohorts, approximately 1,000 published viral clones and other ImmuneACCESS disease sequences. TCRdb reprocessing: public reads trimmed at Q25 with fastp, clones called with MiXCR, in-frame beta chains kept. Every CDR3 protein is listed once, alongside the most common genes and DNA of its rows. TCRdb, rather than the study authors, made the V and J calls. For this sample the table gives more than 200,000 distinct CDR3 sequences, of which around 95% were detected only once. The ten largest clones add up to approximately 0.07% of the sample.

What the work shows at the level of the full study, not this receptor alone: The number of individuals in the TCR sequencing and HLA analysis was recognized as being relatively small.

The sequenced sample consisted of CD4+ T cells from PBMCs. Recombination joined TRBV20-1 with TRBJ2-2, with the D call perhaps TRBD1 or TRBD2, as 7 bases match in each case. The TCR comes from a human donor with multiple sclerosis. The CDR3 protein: CSAPRGGVGGELFF. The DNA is TGCAGTGCTCCCAGGGGGGGAGTGGGCGGGGAGCTGTTTTTT.